This TCR beta chain is drawn from a study of human T cells and chemical hapten exposure (dated by TCRdb to the early 2020s). A note on the overall study: For sensitization, 2% DPC in acetone was applied to a 2 cm by 2 cm area of upper inner arm skin. Throughout the roughly 25-week study period, patients were also given weekly therapeutic DPC doses on the scalp. Patch tests used Finn chambers with 0.01% DPC on the upper back, scored after 6 days by International Contact Dermatitis Research Group standards. The mostly female patient cohort included alopecia areata with under or over 50% scalp involvement, alopecia totalis and alopecia universalis. Libraries were combined into a pool for sequencing, and differences in TCR yield between samples came mainly from small differences in library volumes within the pool. This study followed changes in the peripheral blood TCR repertoire in vivo during primary and secondary sensitization of alopecia patients to the hapten diphenylcyclopropenone (DPC). Patient blood was sampled pre-sensitization (week 0) and at 2, 6 and about 24 weeks after DPC sensitization. Roughly 30 alopecia patients provided blood for TCR sequencing at one to four time points (pre-sensitization, 2, 6 and 24 weeks). Points the paper makes about the study in general: Repeated subsampling changed both the strength of the expansion versus patch-test correlation and the threshold at which that correlation became significant. Because every patient had alopecia, a presumed autoimmune disease, the patients' immune response might differ from that of healthy individuals. Patch test score correlated positively with the number of PT1 expanded TCRs, reaching significance at thresholds 8, 16 and 32 but not at 4. Compared with pre-sensitization or healthy control sets, expanded TCRs formed significantly more large CDR3 similarity clusters, which is consistent with antigen-driven responses. The number of TCRs above 1 in 1000 frequency did not change with DPC sensitization; there was no evidence of global repertoire structure alterations.

The CDR1 and CDR2 encoded by the germline V gene (reference sequence) are DFQATT and SNEGSKA. V ends up 5 bases short and J 6 bases short, with an unmatched junction base count of 9. Counted from cysteine to phenylalanine, this CDR3 has 14 amino acids. The DNA shown is the 42-base CDR3, in frame from base 1. Interpreted using the paper, the time point label stands for: patch test 1, 2 weeks after DPC sensitization. The treatment or condition tag for this specimen amounts to: therapeutic diphenylcyclopropenone sensitization with weekly scalp DPC. At each patch-test visit, blood was drawn before the patch test was applied. Patients were considered eligible if aged 18 to 70, diagnosed with alopecia and deemed suitable for DPC therapy, and patients were excluded if pregnant. Total RNA was extracted from unfractionated whole blood collected in Tempus Blood RNA tubes. Library construction relied on RACE. Sequenced using a NextSeq 500. During library preparation, unique molecular identifiers were attached to individual cDNA molecules so that TCRs could be counted quantitatively and reproducibly. Both TCR alpha and TCR beta chains were sequenced from each blood RNA sample. The study's own analysis went as follows. A median of around 96,000 TCRs per sample was observed, with a range of about 23,224 to 750,000. V, J and CDR3 annotation of the TCR reads was carried out using the Decombinator software suite. For PS versus PT1 abundance plots, all samples were subsampled to the same number of TCRs (28,000). TCRs were defined as expanded if absent before sensitization and observed at least eight times at the 2-week time point. TCRdb applied fastp at Q25 and MiXCR to the public reads, then kept only in-frame beta chains. Each CDR3 protein gets just one entry, which takes the most common genes and DNA from the rows behind it. The authors' filters were not applied to this entry. Here the sample has about 360,000 distinct CDR3 sequences; around 6.9% occur a single time. The top ten clones comprise roughly 7.9% of the sample.

This clonotype has just a few counts. It has no known antigen specificity. No base-level quality is on record; no much larger clone is a single base apart. This clonotype was sampled from a woman younger than 35 with alopecia areata. Some clones in this sample may be carry-over from other donors' samples. The rearranged segments are TRBV20-1 and TRBJ2-3; 9 central bases correspond to TRBD2. The material was whole blood, obtained in connection with sensitization to the hapten diphenylcyclopropenone (DPC). The CDR3 protein: CSAAPAGGPDTQYF. The bases read TGCAGTGCTGCACCAGCGGGGGGTCCGGATACGCAGTATTTT.